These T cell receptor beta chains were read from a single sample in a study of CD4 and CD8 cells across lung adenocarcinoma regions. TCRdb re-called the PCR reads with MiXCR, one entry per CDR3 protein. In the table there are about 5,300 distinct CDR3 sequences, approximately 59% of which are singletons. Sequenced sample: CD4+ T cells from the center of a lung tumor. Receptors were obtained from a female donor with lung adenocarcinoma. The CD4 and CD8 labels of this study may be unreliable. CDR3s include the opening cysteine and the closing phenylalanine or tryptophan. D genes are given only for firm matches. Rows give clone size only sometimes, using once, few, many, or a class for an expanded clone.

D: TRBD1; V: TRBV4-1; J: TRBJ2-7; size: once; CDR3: CASSRDPGQGYEQYF; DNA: TGCGCCAGCAGCCGAGATCCGGGACAGGGCTACGAGCAGTACTTC
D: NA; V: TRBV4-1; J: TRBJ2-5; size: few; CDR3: CASSQGVGRYYQETQYF; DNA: TGCGCCAGCAGCCAAGGAGTGGGGAGATACTACCAAGAGACCCAGTACTTC
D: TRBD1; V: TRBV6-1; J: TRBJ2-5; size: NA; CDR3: CASSVDRGIVAQYF; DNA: TGTGCCAGCAGTGTAGACAGGGGAATTGTGGCCCAGTACTTC
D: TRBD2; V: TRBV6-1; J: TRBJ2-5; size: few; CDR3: CASSEGGGPETQYF; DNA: TGTGCCAGCAGTGAAGGGGGGGGTCCGGAGACCCAGTACTTC
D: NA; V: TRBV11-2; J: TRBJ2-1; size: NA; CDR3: CASSFGEIIEQFF; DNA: TGTGCCAGCAGCTTTGGCGAAATCATTGAGCAGTTCTTC
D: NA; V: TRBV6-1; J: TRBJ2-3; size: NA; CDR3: CASSEYPRAQYF; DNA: TGTGCCAGCAGTGAATACCCAAGAGCGCAGTATTTT
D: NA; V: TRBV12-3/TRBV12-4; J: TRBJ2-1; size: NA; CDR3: CASSHAEAEQFF; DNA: TGTGCCAGCAGTCATGCCGAGGCTGAGCAGTTCTTC
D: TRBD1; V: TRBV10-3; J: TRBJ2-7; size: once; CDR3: CATGRQGNEQYF; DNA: TGTGCCACCGGACGACAGGGCAACGAGCAGTACTTC
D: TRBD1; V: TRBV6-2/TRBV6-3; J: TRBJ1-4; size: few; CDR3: CASSYWDRGSANEKLFF; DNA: TGTGCCAGCAGTTACTGGGACAGAGGGTCGGCTAATGAAAAACTGTTTTTT
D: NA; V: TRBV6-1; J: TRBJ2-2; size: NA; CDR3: CASSFSSASSDELFF; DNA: TGTGCCAGCTCCTTCTCTAGCGCGTCCTCCGATGAGCTGTTTTTT
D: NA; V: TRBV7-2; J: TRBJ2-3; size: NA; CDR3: CASSFAAMDTQYF; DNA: TGTGCCAGCAGCTTCGCCGCCATGGATACGCAGTATTTT
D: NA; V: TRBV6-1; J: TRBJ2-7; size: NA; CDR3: CASSPTRQDLSYEQYF; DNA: TGTGCCAGCAGTCCCACCCGACAGGATCTCTCCTACGAGCAGTACTTC
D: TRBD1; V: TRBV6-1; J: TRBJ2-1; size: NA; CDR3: CASRAGQGIYREPFF; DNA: TGTGCCAGCAGGGCCGGACAGGGGATCTACAGAGAGCCATTCTTC
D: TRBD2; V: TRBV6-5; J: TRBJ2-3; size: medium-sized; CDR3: CASSSPSTSGSGDTQYF; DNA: TGTGCCAGCAGTTCACCCTCGACTAGCGGGAGTGGCGATACGCAGTATTTT
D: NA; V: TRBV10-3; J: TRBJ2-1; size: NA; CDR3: CAISANEQYF; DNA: TGTGCTATCAGCGCAAATGAGCAGTATTTC